The TCR beta chain described here comes from a study of Graves' ophthalmopathy and Graves' hyperthyroidism. General observations from the study: Both an approximately 68% sensitivity and an approximately 72% specificity characterized the model's predictions of ophthalmopathy progression. Most thyroid clonotypes expanded beyond 0.001 frequency were also found in blood.

Germline loops: CDR1 MRHNA, CDR2 SNTAGT. This CDR3 is built from 13 residues. This clonotype showed up many times. Its antigen remains unknown. The junction departs from germline at one end; a sequencing error may be responsible. The study excluded patients with other autoimmune diseases, uncontrolled infections, pregnancy or lactation. Using RNA transcripts, the TCR beta CDR3 regions were amplified. In the first round, RT-PCR was carried out with HTBI primers, and a multiplex PCR formed the second round. In TCRdb, the multiplex PCR reads were re-called with MiXCR into one record per CDR3 protein. Of around 590,000 distinct CDR3 sequences in the sample, about two fifths are singletons; the top ten hold less than 4.5%.

The chain uses TRBV6-4 and TRBJ1-2; no reliable D call. The receptor's source is an adult man with Graves' hyperthyroidism. Sequences were obtained from peripheral blood or thyroid tissue (not recorded which). The CDR3 spells CASTDGNGARYTF. CDR3 in DNA: TGTGCCAGCACTGACGGGAATGGAGCCCGCTACACCTTC.